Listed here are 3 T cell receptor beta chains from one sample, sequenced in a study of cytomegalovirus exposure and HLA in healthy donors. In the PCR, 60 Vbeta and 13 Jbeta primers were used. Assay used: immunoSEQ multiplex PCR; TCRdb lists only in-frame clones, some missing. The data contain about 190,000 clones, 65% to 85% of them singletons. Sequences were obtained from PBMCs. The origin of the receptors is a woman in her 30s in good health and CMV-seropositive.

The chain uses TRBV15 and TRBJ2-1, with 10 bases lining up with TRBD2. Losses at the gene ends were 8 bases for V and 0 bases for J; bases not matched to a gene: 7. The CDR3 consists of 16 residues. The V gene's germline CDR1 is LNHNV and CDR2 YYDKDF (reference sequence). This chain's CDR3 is CATYTSGESSYNEQFF. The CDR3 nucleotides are TGTGCCACCTATACTAGCGGGGAGAGCTCCTACAATGAGCAGTTCTTC.

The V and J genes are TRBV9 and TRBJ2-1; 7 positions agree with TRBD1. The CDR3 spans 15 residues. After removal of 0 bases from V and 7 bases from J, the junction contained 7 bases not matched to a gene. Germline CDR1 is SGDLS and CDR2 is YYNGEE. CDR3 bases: TGTGCCAGCAGCGTAGAGTCAGGGGGATTGAATGAGCAGTTCTTC. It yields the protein CASSVESGGLNEQFF.

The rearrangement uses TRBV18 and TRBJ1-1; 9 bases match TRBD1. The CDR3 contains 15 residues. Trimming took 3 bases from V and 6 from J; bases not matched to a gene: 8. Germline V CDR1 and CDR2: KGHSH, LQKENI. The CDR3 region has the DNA TGTGCCAGCTCACCGGAGACAGGGGGTTATCCTGAAGCTTTCTTT. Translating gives CASSPETGGYPEAFF.